These 26 T cell receptor beta chains came from one sample sequenced in a study of T cell responses to AZD1222 COVID-19 vaccine. Clones were sequenced by immunoSEQ multiplex PCR, and TCRdb holds only the in-frame ones, with some missing. The table records approximately 160,000 clones, about 90% of them present only once. This material consisted of peripheral blood, taken 28 days after the second AZD1222 dose. The source of these receptors is an adult who received the AZD1222 COVID-19 vaccine.

This rearrangement joins TRBV4-1 to TRBJ1-6; TRBD1 might be the D (5 bases). The CDR3 contains 17 residues. CDR1 and CDR2 (germline): MGHRA, YSYEKL. Between the trimmed V and J ends, which lost 4 bases and 0 bases, there was a span of 13 bases. CDR3 loop: CASSLGRWSSYNSPLHF. The CDR3 nucleotides read TGCGCCAGCAGCCTGGGACGGTGGAGCTCCTATAATTCACCCCTCCACTTT.

The CDR3 spells CASSTGGQGGEKLFF. CDR3 DNA sequence: TGTGCCAGCTCCACGGGGGGTCAGGGAGGGGAAAAACTGTTTTTT. V gene TRBV6-5 combines with J gene TRBJ1-4; possible D gene TRBD1, 5 bases. CDR1 is MNHEY and CDR2 is SVGAGI in the germline V gene. Deletions cut 8 bases from V and 8 bases from J, with 21 bases between. CDR3 length: 15 amino acids.

The chain employs TRBV29-1 and TRBJ2-6; D tentatively reads TRBD1 or TRBD2 (6 bases each). This CDR3 spans 15 amino acids. With 6 bases removed from V and 4 bases from J, the gap between germline ends came to 16 bases. CDR1 and CDR2 (germline): SQVTM, ANQGSEA. Written as DNA, the CDR3 is TGCAGCGTCGCACAGGGACTTGGGGGGGCCAACGTCCTGACTTTC. As protein: CSVAQGLGGANVLTF.

The V call is TRBV20-1, the J call TRBJ1-2, with D uncertain. V dropped 6 bases and J dropped 3 bases, with 17 bases sitting between them. CDR3 length: 14 residues. Germline V CDR1 and CDR2: DFQATT, SNEGSKA (reference sequence). CDR3: CSASYLEAHYGYTF. The CDR3 coding sequence is TGCAGTGCCAGTTACCTCGAGGCACACTATGGCTACACCTTC.

The chain employs TRBV7-8 and TRBJ1-1, with 7 bases fitting TRBD1. Looked up from germline, CDR1 is SGHVS and CDR2 is FQNEAQ. The trim removed 1 base at V and 3 bases at J, leaving 8 bases unmatched. The CDR3 is made up of 16 amino acids. CDR3 nucleotides: TGTGCCAGCAGCTTAGGGTTTGGGACAGACTACACTGAAGCTTTCTTT. This codes for CASSLGFGTDYTEAFF.

This chain uses TRBV14 with TRBJ1-2, with D perhaps TRBD1 (6 bases). V lost 6 bases, J lost 4 bases, and 18 bases lay in between. Germline CDR1 SGHDN, CDR2 FVKESK. The CDR3 contains 15 residues. The CDR3 DNA is TGTGCCAGCAGTTCTGCCTTGGGGGCTCTCTATGGCTACACCTTC. This translates into CASSSALGALYGYTF.

The gene calls are TRBV19 and TRBJ2-1; D is possibly TRBD2 (6 bases). This CDR3 is built from 13 residues. The ends were cut back, 4 bases at V and 6 bases at J, with 10 bases in the middle. Germline V lookup: CDR1 LNHDA, CDR2 SQIVND (reference sequence). The CDR3 coding sequence is TGTGCCAGTAGTAACGGACTACGCAATGAGCAGTTCTTC. Translation gives CASSNGLRNEQFF.

The chain is built from TRBV27 and TRBJ2-2; D is perhaps TRBD1 or TRBD2 (5 bases each). Germline loops: CDR1 MNHEY, CDR2 SMNVEV (reference sequence). This CDR3 spans 17 amino acids. Trimming cost V 4 bases and J 5 bases, with 20 bases left between them. CDR3 in amino acids: CASSSLGRGARTGELFF. The DNA of the CDR3 is TGTGCCAGCAGTTCCTTGGGTCGGGGCGCGAGGACCGGGGAGCTGTTTTTT.

V is TRBV18 and J is TRBJ1-6; 7 bases align to TRBD1. This CDR3 has 17 residues. J was trimmed by 6 bases and V by 5 bases; bases with no gene match: 13. Germline loops: CDR1 KGHSH, CDR2 LQKENI. CDR3 DNA sequence: TGTGCCAGCTCAGCGACAGGGATCCACTGGGGTAATTCACCCCTCCACTTT. This gives the protein CASSATGIHWGNSPLHF.

The gene calls are TRBV3-1 (or the pseudogene TRBV3-2) and TRBJ2-1; the D is unclear. This CDR3 is 15 amino acids long. Germline V gene data show CDR1 as LGHDT and CDR2 as YNNKEL (reference sequence). The germline V and J ends were trimmed by 7 bases and 2 bases, with 15 bases remaining between them. The CDR3 region has the DNA TGTGCCAGCAAAAGTAAAGGCGACGCCTACAATGAGCAGTTCTTC. The encoded protein is CASKSKGDAYNEQFF.

The V gene is TRBV5-4, the J gene TRBJ2-2; TRBD1 might be the D (6 bases). Trimming stripped 1 base from V and 1 base from J, with 11 bases between. The CDR3 totals 16 residues. Germline-derived CDR1 and CDR2 are SGHNT and YYREEE (reference sequence). The CDR3 is CASSLNPQGNTGELFF. The CDR3 nucleotides are TGTGCCAGCAGCTTGAACCCACAGGGGAACACCGGGGAGCTGTTTTTT.

This sequence joins TRBV29-1 and TRBJ2-2; weak D call: TRBD1 (6 bases). Germline CDR1 and CDR2: SQVTM and ANQGSEA. The germline V and J ends were trimmed by 3 bases and 6 bases, with 14 bases remaining between them. This CDR3 is 14 amino acids long. In nucleotides, the CDR3 is TGCAGCGTTGAGGAACAGGGCGTTGCCGGGGAGCTGTTTTTT. It is translated as CSVEEQGVAGELFF.

The J gene is TRBJ2-1, the V gene TRBV11-2; 11 bases map to TRBD2. Per germline, CDR1 SGHAT and CDR2 FQNNGV. The J segment lost 9 bases and the V segment lost 3 bases, leaving 13 bases of the junction unmatched. This CDR3 has 17 amino acids. The CDR3 sequence is CASSFPPLAGGGIEQFF. The DNA of the CDR3 is TGTGCCAGCAGCTTCCCCCCTCTAGCGGGGGGCGGGATTGAGCAGTTCTTC.

This chain connects TRBV7-8 to TRBJ1-5; the D gene is possibly TRBD1 (5 bases). V was cut by 3 bases and J by 7 bases, with 19 bases left in between. From germline, CDR1 is SGHVS and CDR2 FQNEAQ. The CDR3 has 16 residues. The CDR3 spells CASSFTPSGKSQPQHF. CDR3 nucleotide sequence: TGTGCCAGCAGCTTCACGCCCTCAGGGAAGAGCCAGCCCCAGCATTTT.

The chain is built from TRBV6-6 and TRBJ2-7, with 8 positions matching TRBD1. CDR3 length equals 14 residues. Germline V gives CDR1 MNHNY, CDR2 SVGAGI (reference sequence). Trimming removed 5 bases from V and 4 bases from J; junction bases left unmatched: 7. This CDR3 is CASSTDRGGYEQYF. CDR3 coding DNA: TGTGCCAGCAGTACAGACAGGGGAGGATACGAGCAGTACTTC.

The gene calls are TRBV6-5 and TRBJ1-1; D perhaps matches TRBD1 (6 bases). This CDR3 has 15 residues. Germline-derived CDR1 and CDR2 are MNHEY and SVGAGI. V was clipped by 5 bases and J by 0 bases, with 13 bases between them. CDR3 sequence (DNA): TGTGCCAGCAGTCCCCGACCAGGGGTGAACACTGAAGCTTTCTTT. Protein product: CASSPRPGVNTEAFF.

This rearrangement joins TRBV11-2 to TRBJ1-2; D is unresolved. The CDR3 covers 15 residues. The germline V gene encodes CDR1 SGHAT and CDR2 FQNNGV. V lost 2 bases to trimming and J lost 3 bases, with 13 bases between them. The CDR3 DNA sequence: TGTGCCAGCAGCTTAAGTCTATCTAGTGACTATGGCTACACCTTC. It encodes CASSLSLSSDYGYTF.

This clone showed up just once. The chain combines TRBV9 with TRBJ1-5; the D is unclear. This CDR3 has 13 residues. Germline loops: CDR1 SGDLS, CDR2 YYNGEE. V was clipped by 4 bases and J by 4 bases, with 9 bases between them. CDR3 sequence: CASSRTQNQPQHF. The CDR3 DNA follows: TGTGCCAGCAGCCGTACCCAGAATCAGCCCCAGCATTTT.

This rearrangement joins TRBV10-3 to TRBJ1-1, with a weak D call TRBD1 (5 bases). Germline V CDR1 and CDR2: ENHRY, SYGVKD. This CDR3 has 15 residues. The V and J ends lost 3 bases and 2 bases respectively, with 13 bases between them. CDR3 bases: TGTGCCATCAGTGACGGGACCGGGGGTAACACTGAAGCTTTCTTT. Amino acid sequence: CAISDGTGGNTEAFF.

The genes are TRBV19 and TRBJ1-6; maybe TRBD1 (5 bases). Per germline, CDR1 LNHDA and CDR2 SQIVND (reference sequence). Trimming took 6 bases from V and 0 from J, leaving 21 bases between them. CDR3 size: 19 residues. The CDR3 nucleotides are TGTGCCAGTAGGCGTTCTGGGACCGCTAGGAGCTCCTATAATTCACCCCTCCACTTT. Its translation is CASRRSGTARSSYNSPLHF.

The chain has TRBV7-3 and TRBJ2-3, with 8 positions matching TRBD2. CDR1 and CDR2 from the germline V gene are SGHTA and FQGTGA. V lost 4 bases to trimming and J lost 5 bases; unmatched junction nucleotides: 8. The CDR3 runs to 15 residues. The chain's CDR3 is CASSYRGGSQDTQYF. As DNA, the CDR3 is TGTGCCAGCAGCTACCGCGGGGGGTCCCAAGATACGCAGTATTTT.

V gene TRBV7-3 combines with J gene TRBJ1-2; 7 bases map to TRBD1. The CDR3 sequence is 15 residues long. CDR1 and CDR2 from the germline V gene are SGHTA and FQGTGA. V shed 3 bases and J 4 bases; nucleotides not matched to a gene: 8. The CDR3 nucleotides read TGTGCCAGCAGCTTGACAGGGCTGGAAAGCTATGGCTACACCTTC. Encoded protein: CASSLTGLESYGYTF. Combining the CDR3 with reference TRBV7-3 and TRBJ1-2 gives the whole variable domain GAGVSQTPSNKVTEKGKYVELRCDPISGHTALYWYRQSLGQGPEFLIYFQGTGAADDSGLPNDRFFAVRPEGSVSTLKIQRTERGDSAVYLCASSLTGLESYGYTFGSGTRLTVV.

This sequence joins TRBV5-1 and TRBJ2-4; the D gene is possibly TRBD1 (5 bases). Germline CDR1 is SGHRS and CDR2 is YFSETQ. The CDR3 extends over 14 amino acids. V shed 0 bases and J shed 8 bases, with 12 bases lying between them. CDR3 residues: CASSLGGANDIQYF. In DNA form, the CDR3 reads TGCGCCAGCAGCTTGGGGGGCGCAAATGACATTCAGTACTTC.

The chain employs TRBV30 and TRBJ2-7, with 7 bases identical to TRBD1. The CDR3 totals 13 residues. Germline V gives CDR1 GTSNPN, CDR2 SVGIG (reference sequence). Trimming took 0 bases from V and 4 from J; bases not matched to a gene: 3. The CDR3 sequence is CAWSVDRVYEQYF. The CDR3 DNA reads TGTGCCTGGAGTGTTGACAGGGTTTACGAGCAGTACTTC.

The genes are TRBV6-5 and TRBJ2-7; D remains ambiguous. The CDR3 is 14 amino acids. Germline V gene sequence: CDR1 MNHEY, CDR2 SVGAGI. Deletions cut 7 bases from V and 3 bases from J, with 16 bases between. In nucleotides, the CDR3 is TGTGCCAGCATTCAGTGGGGAAGGAACTACGAGCAGTACTTC. Translated, it gives CASIQWGRNYEQYF.

V gene TRBV5-1 combines with J gene TRBJ1-1; D is uncertain. Germline V lookup: CDR1 SGHRS, CDR2 YFSETQ. This CDR3 spans 15 amino acids. Trimming took 5 bases from V and 4 from J, leaving 18 bases between them. DNA for the CDR3: TGCGCCAGCAGTTCAAGTCCCTTGCGGGGCACTGAAGCTTTCTTT. Protein: CASSSSPLRGTEAFF.